Listed below are T cell receptor beta chains from one sample, sequenced in a study of CD8 T cells in Susac syndrome. TCRdb re-called the immunoSEQ multiplex PCR reads through MiXCR, storing one row per CDR3 protein. The table shows under 85,000 distinct CDR3 sequences, with approximately 93% occurring only once. The sequencing input was CD8+ T cells from PBMCs. These TCRs come from a human donor with Susac syndrome. CDR3s include the opening cysteine and the closing phenylalanine or tryptophan. D genes are given only for firm matches. Rows may omit the clone size; those that give it use once, few, many or a size class.

j_gene,d_gene,abundance,v_gene,CDR3aa,CDR3nt
TRBJ1-5,NA,NA,TRBV27,CASSLRGTDQPQHF,TGTGCCAGCAGCCTAAGGGGGACTGATCAGCCCCAGCATTTT
TRBJ2-7,TRBD2,once,TRBV3-1,CASSQETSGTGDEQYF,TGTGCCAGCAGCCAAGAAACTAGCGGGACCGGCGACGAGCAGTACTTC
TRBJ2-2,NA,NA,TRBV30,CAWSPRGGAGELFF,TGTGCCTGGAGTCCCCGAGGTGGAGCCGGGGAGCTGTTTTTT
TRBJ1-5,TRBD1,NA,TRBV3-1,CASSHDDRGLGNQPQHF,TGTGCCAGCAGCCACGACGACAGGGGGCTTGGCAATCAGCCCCAGCATTTT
TRBJ1-2,NA,once,TRBV7-2,CASSLPFGSEGGYTF,TGTGCCAGCAGCTTACCTTTCGGGTCCGAGGGTGGCTACACCTTC
TRBJ2-7,NA,NA,TRBV2,CASRYGYSYEQYF,TGTGCCAGCAGGTACGGATACTCCTACGAGCAGTACTTC
TRBJ2-2,TRBD2,NA,TRBV20-1,CSAREGLAGDAGELFF,TGCAGTGCTAGAGAGGGACTAGCGGGAGATGCCGGGGAGCTGTTTTTT
TRBJ2-4,TRBD1,NA,TRBV20-1,CSAVPYRDREIDIQYF,TGCAGTGCGGTGCCTTACCGGGACAGGGAGATTGACATTCAGTACTTC
TRBJ2-1,NA,NA,TRBV30,CAHGAYNEQFF,TGTGCCCATGGAGCCTACAATGAGCAGTTCTTC
TRBJ2-6,NA,once,TRBV6-6,CASSSYGANVLTF,TGTGCCAGCAGTTCTTATGGGGCCAACGTCCTGACTTTC
TRBJ2-3,NA,NA,TRBV7-9,CASSPGTADTQYF,TGTGCCAGCAGCCCGGGGACTGCAGATACGCAGTATTTT
TRBJ2-1,NA,once,TRBV19,CASKGTESYNEQFF,TGTGCCAGCAAGGGGACGGAATCCTACAATGAGCAGTTCTTC
TRBJ1-5,TRBD1,NA,TRBV19,CASSITGTGRQPQHF,TGTGCCAGTAGTATCACTGGGACAGGTAGACAGCCCCAGCATTTT
TRBJ1-1,TRBD1,NA,TRBV2,CASSRFGQARGTEAFF,TGTGCCAGCAGTCGCTTCGGACAGGCCAGGGGCACTGAAGCTTTCTTT
TRBJ2-2,NA,NA,TRBV27,CASSLSESGELFF,TGTGCCAGCAGTTTATCGGAATCCGGGGAGCTGTTTTTT
TRBJ2-7,NA,NA,TRBV13,CASSFGRGGGEQYF,TGTGCCAGCAGCTTTGGAAGGGGAGGTGGCGAGCAGTACTTC
TRBJ2-2,NA,NA,TRBV7-8,CASRLTLGAGGELFF,TGTGCCAGCAGGTTGACGTTAGGGGCAGGCGGGGAGCTGTTTTTT
TRBJ2-7,NA,NA,TRBV27,CASSLREYYEQYF,TGTGCCAGCAGTTTAAGGGAGTACTACGAGCAGTACTTC
TRBJ2-1,NA,NA,TRBV19,CASSMALYNEQFF,TGTGCCAGTAGTATGGCTCTGTACAATGAGCAGTTCTTC
TRBJ2-1,NA,NA,TRBV4-1,CASSHLQAGEQFF,TGCGCCAGCAGCCATCTACAGGCAGGTGAGCAGTTCTTC